Listed below are T cell receptor beta chains from one sample, sequenced in a study of T cell therapy after organ transplantation. No cognate antigen is known for these TCRs. The data were produced by immunoSEQ multiplex PCR, yet TCRdb's version contains in-frame clones alone and is incomplete. The sample lists approximately 22,000 clones; 84% were seen once. Here the sequenced sample was CD8+ T cells from blood, taken after autologous CMV-specific T cell therapy. Receptors originate from a human patient who had received a solid organ transplant and had CMV disease. The graft donor may have contributed some T cells. The CDR3 runs from the conserved cysteine through the conserved F or W. The order of the fields is D gene, clone size, CDR3 length, V gene, J gene, CDR3 protein, CDR3 DNA. A D gene is named only where the DNA matches it firmly. Some rows have no size entry. The others give once, few or many, or a class for an expanded clone.

D gene: NA; clone size: NA; CDR3 length: 12; V gene: TRBV9; J gene: TRBJ2-3; CDR3 protein: CASSVGLDTQYF; CDR3 DNA: TGTGCCAGCAGCGTAGGTCTAGATACGCAGTATTTT
D gene: NA; clone size: few; CDR3 length: 13; V gene: TRBV6-5; J gene: TRBJ2-1; CDR3 protein: CASSSDSYNEQFF; CDR3 DNA: TGTGCCAGCAGCAGCGACTCCTACAATGAGCAGTTCTTC
D gene: TRBD1; clone size: NA; CDR3 length: 16; V gene: TRBV10-3; J gene: TRBJ2-2; CDR3 protein: CAISETDRVDGGELFF; CDR3 DNA: TGTGCCATCAGTGAGACGGACAGGGTCGACGGCGGGGAGCTGTTTTTT
D gene: TRBD1; clone size: NA; CDR3 length: 16; V gene: TRBV7-9; J gene: TRBJ2-7; CDR3 protein: CASSPFPGQGIHEQYF; CDR3 DNA: TGTGCCAGCAGCCCATTCCCGGGACAGGGTATCCACGAGCAGTACTTC
D gene: NA; clone size: NA; CDR3 length: 13; V gene: TRBV10-3; J gene: TRBJ1-2; CDR3 protein: CAISDPGSSGYTF; CDR3 DNA: TGTGCCATCAGTGATCCAGGGTCTTCTGGCTACACCTTC
D gene: NA; clone size: NA; CDR3 length: 13; V gene: TRBV7-2; J gene: TRBJ2-3; CDR3 protein: CASSPGRTDTQYF; CDR3 DNA: TGTGCCAGCAGCCCCGGGCGCACAGATACGCAGTATTTT
D gene: NA; clone size: NA; CDR3 length: 13; V gene: TRBV10-2; J gene: TRBJ2-5; CDR3 protein: CASSELGEETQYF; CDR3 DNA: TGCGCCAGCAGTGAGCTAGGCGAAGAGACCCAGTACTTC
D gene: NA; clone size: NA; CDR3 length: 12; V gene: TRBV9; J gene: TRBJ2-2; CDR3 protein: CASSVNTGELFF; CDR3 DNA: TGTGCCAGCAGCGTAAACACCGGGGAGCTGTTTTTT
D gene: NA; clone size: NA; CDR3 length: 11; V gene: TRBV6-5; J gene: TRBJ2-2; CDR3 protein: CATKGTGELFF; CDR3 DNA: TGTGCCACCAAAGGGACCGGGGAGCTGTTTTTT
D gene: TRBD2; clone size: NA; CDR3 length: 19; V gene: TRBV11-2; J gene: TRBJ2-3; CDR3 protein: CASSLDTVREGWGTDTQYF; CDR3 DNA: TGTGCCAGCAGCTTAGATACGGTTCGGGAGGGCTGGGGCACAGATACGCAGTATTTT
D gene: NA; clone size: NA; CDR3 length: 12; V gene: TRBV7-9; J gene: TRBJ1-1; CDR3 protein: CASSSPASEAFF; CDR3 DNA: TGTGCCAGCAGCTCTCCCGCGAGTGAAGCTTTCTTT
D gene: TRBD1; clone size: NA; CDR3 length: 14; V gene: TRBV12-5; J gene: TRBJ1-4; CDR3 protein: CASGPGQLNEKLFF; CDR3 DNA: TGTGCTAGTGGCCCGGGACAGCTAAATGAAAAACTGTTTTTT
D gene: NA; clone size: NA; CDR3 length: 15; V gene: TRBV7-2; J gene: TRBJ1-4; CDR3 protein: CASSFLGNPNEKLFF; CDR3 DNA: TGTGCCAGCAGCTTCTTGGGAAACCCTAATGAAAAACTGTTTTTT
D gene: TRBD1; clone size: once; CDR3 length: 15; V gene: TRBV6-5; J gene: TRBJ1-4; CDR3 protein: CASSYSGGQPEKLFF; CDR3 DNA: TGTGCCAGCAGTTACTCGGGGGGACAGCCTGAAAAACTGTTTTTT
D gene: TRBD1; clone size: NA; CDR3 length: 14; V gene: TRBV5-1; J gene: TRBJ2-7; CDR3 protein: CASSLYQGAYEQYF; CDR3 DNA: TGCGCCAGCAGCTTGTATCAGGGGGCATACGAGCAGTACTTC
D gene: NA; clone size: NA; CDR3 length: 14; V gene: TRBV7-2; J gene: TRBJ2-7; CDR3 protein: CASSSYSGKYEQYF; CDR3 DNA: TGTGCCAGCAGCTCCTACTCGGGGAAATACGAGCAGTACTTC
D gene: NA; clone size: NA; CDR3 length: 14; V gene: TRBV6-5; J gene: TRBJ2-4; CDR3 protein: CASSYLQGGNIQYF; CDR3 DNA: TGTGCCAGCAGTTACTTACAGGGTGGAAACATTCAGTACTTC
D gene: NA; clone size: NA; CDR3 length: 13; V gene: TRBV29-1; J gene: TRBJ2-7; CDR3 protein: CSVEFRGVYEQYF; CDR3 DNA: TGCAGCGTTGAATTCAGGGGAGTCTACGAGCAGTACTTC
D gene: NA; clone size: NA; CDR3 length: 14; V gene: TRBV13; J gene: TRBJ2-5; CDR3 protein: CASSLGGKQETQYF; CDR3 DNA: TGTGCCAGCAGCTTAGGGGGCAAACAAGAGACCCAGTACTTC
D gene: NA; clone size: NA; CDR3 length: 13; V gene: TRBV6-6; J gene: TRBJ2-2; CDR3 protein: CAGGTLLTGELFF; CDR3 DNA: TGTGCCGGCGGGACACTTTTGACCGGGGAGCTGTTTTTT
D gene: NA; clone size: NA; CDR3 length: 13; V gene: TRBV6-6; J gene: TRBJ2-7; CDR3 protein: CASSSGPTYEQYF; CDR3 DNA: TGTGCCAGCAGTTCTGGACCGACCTACGAGCAGTACTTC
D gene: NA; clone size: once; CDR3 length: 16; V gene: TRBV4-1; J gene: TRBJ1-5; CDR3 protein: CASSQAATAWNQPQHF; CDR3 DNA: TGCGCCAGCAGCCAAGCTGCGACAGCTTGGAATCAGCCCCAGCATTTT
D gene: NA; clone size: NA; CDR3 length: 14; V gene: TRBV6-5; J gene: TRBJ2-2; CDR3 protein: CASSFTENTGELFF; CDR3 DNA: TGTGCCAGCAGCTTTACAGAAAACACCGGGGAGCTGTTTTTT
D gene: NA; clone size: medium-sized; CDR3 length: 15; V gene: TRBV28; J gene: TRBJ2-1; CDR3 protein: CASSLPERSHNEQFF; CDR3 DNA: TGTGCCAGCAGTTTACCCGAGCGGAGCCACAATGAGCAGTTCTTC
D gene: NA; clone size: NA; CDR3 length: 15; V gene: TRBV19; J gene: TRBJ2-3; CDR3 protein: CASSIAFGSTDTQYF; CDR3 DNA: TGTGCCAGTAGTATCGCTTTTGGGAGCACAGATACGCAGTATTTT
D gene: NA; clone size: NA; CDR3 length: 15; V gene: TRBV7-9; J gene: TRBJ2-1; CDR3 protein: CASSLREILPNEQFF; CDR3 DNA: TGTGCCAGCAGCTTACGGGAGATCCTTCCCAATGAGCAGTTCTTC
D gene: NA; clone size: NA; CDR3 length: 15; V gene: TRBV6-5; J gene: TRBJ2-1; CDR3 protein: CASSYSGGRYNEQFF; CDR3 DNA: TGTGCCAGCAGTTACTCTGGGGGCCGCTACAATGAGCAGTTCTTC
D gene: NA; clone size: NA; CDR3 length: 13; V gene: TRBV7-9; J gene: TRBJ2-7; CDR3 protein: CASSLGNGDEQYF; CDR3 DNA: TGTGCCAGCAGCTTAGGAAACGGCGACGAGCAGTACTTC
D gene: NA; clone size: NA; CDR3 length: 12; V gene: TRBV30; J gene: TRBJ2-5; CDR3 protein: CASTSEWETQYF; CDR3 DNA: TGTGCCTCTACATCGGAGTGGGAGACCCAGTACTTC
D gene: TRBD2; clone size: NA; CDR3 length: 15; V gene: TRBV11-3; J gene: TRBJ2-1; CDR3 protein: CASSLEAGGRNEQFF; CDR3 DNA: TGTGCCAGCAGCTTAGAAGCGGGGGGGCGCAATGAGCAGTTCTTC
D gene: NA; clone size: NA; CDR3 length: 14; V gene: TRBV18; J gene: TRBJ1-4; CDR3 protein: CASSPRPGREKLFF; CDR3 DNA: TGTGCCAGCTCACCGAGACCTGGAAGGGAAAAACTGTTTTTT
D gene: TRBD1; clone size: NA; CDR3 length: 15; V gene: TRBV28; J gene: TRBJ2-7; CDR3 protein: CASSSTGKSSYEQYF; CDR3 DNA: TGTGCCAGCAGTTCGACAGGGAAAAGCTCCTACGAGCAGTACTTC
D gene: TRBD1; clone size: NA; CDR3 length: 13; V gene: TRBV28; J gene: TRBJ2-7; CDR3 protein: CASSSDRAYEQYF; CDR3 DNA: TGTGCCAGCAGTTCTGACAGGGCCTACGAGCAGTACTTC
D gene: TRBD1; clone size: NA; CDR3 length: 16; V gene: TRBV6-4; J gene: TRBJ2-3; CDR3 protein: CASSDDPGQGANTQYF; CDR3 DNA: TGTGCCAGCAGTGACGACCCAGGACAGGGGGCCAATACGCAGTATTTT
D gene: NA; clone size: NA; CDR3 length: 12; V gene: TRBV5-5; J gene: TRBJ1-5; CDR3 protein: CASSSNNQPQHF; CDR3 DNA: TGTGCCAGCAGCTCGAACAATCAGCCCCAGCATTTT
D gene: NA; clone size: NA; CDR3 length: 16; V gene: TRBV25-1; J gene: TRBJ2-1; CDR3 protein: CASPTGDPSSYNEQFF; CDR3 DNA: TGTGCCAGCCCGACAGGTGACCCGAGCTCCTACAATGAGCAGTTCTTC
D gene: TRBD1; clone size: NA; CDR3 length: 16; V gene: TRBV27; J gene: TRBJ2-7; CDR3 protein: CASSLTGTDIPYEQYF; CDR3 DNA: TGTGCCAGCAGTTTAACCGGGACAGATATACCCTACGAGCAGTACTTC
D gene: NA; clone size: NA; CDR3 length: 15; V gene: TRBV5-8; J gene: TRBJ1-1; CDR3 protein: CASSLGQRRFTEAFF; CDR3 DNA: TGTGCCAGCAGCTTGGGACAGAGGAGGTTCACTGAAGCTTTCTTT
D gene: NA; clone size: NA; CDR3 length: 16; V gene: TRBV18; J gene: TRBJ2-1; CDR3 protein: CASSPVDSVSYNEQFF; CDR3 DNA: TGTGCCAGCTCCCCAGTGGACAGTGTCTCCTACAATGAGCAGTTCTTC
D gene: NA; clone size: few; CDR3 length: 13; V gene: TRBV6-6; J gene: TRBJ2-7; CDR3 protein: CASSYGYIYEQYF; CDR3 DNA: TGTGCCAGCAGTTACGGGTACATCTACGAGCAGTACTTC
D gene: TRBD2; clone size: once; CDR3 length: 13; V gene: TRBV28; J gene: TRBJ2-1; CDR3 protein: CASSLWTSEEQFF; CDR3 DNA: TGTGCCAGCAGTTTATGGACTAGCGAGGAGCAGTTCTTC
D gene: TRBD2; clone size: NA; CDR3 length: 12; V gene: TRBV6-5; J gene: TRBJ2-1; CDR3 protein: CARGLGPDEQFF; CDR3 DNA: TGTGCCAGGGGACTAGGTCCCGATGAGCAGTTCTTC
D gene: NA; clone size: NA; CDR3 length: 15; V gene: TRBV10-3; J gene: TRBJ2-7; CDR3 protein: CATDGDDGHSYEQYF; CDR3 DNA: TGTGCCACCGACGGGGACGACGGGCACTCCTACGAGCAGTACTTC
D gene: TRBD2; clone size: NA; CDR3 length: 14; V gene: TRBV7-8; J gene: TRBJ2-7; CDR3 protein: CASSLGGREDEQYF; CDR3 DNA: TGTGCCAGCAGCTTAGGCGGGAGGGAGGACGAGCAGTACTTC
D gene: TRBD2; clone size: NA; CDR3 length: 18; V gene: TRBV4-3; J gene: TRBJ2-3; CDR3 protein: CASSQAPGLAPVSDTQYF; CDR3 DNA: TGCGCCAGCAGCCAAGCTCCGGGACTAGCCCCTGTCTCAGATACGCAGTATTTT
D gene: NA; clone size: NA; CDR3 length: 14; V gene: TRBV5-1; J gene: TRBJ1-5; CDR3 protein: CASSLEGPAQPQHF; CDR3 DNA: TGCGCCAGCAGCTTAGAGGGGCCCGCACAGCCCCAGCATTTT
D gene: TRBD1; clone size: NA; CDR3 length: 15; V gene: TRBV6-5; J gene: TRBJ2-7; CDR3 protein: CASSYSGQDRYEQYF; CDR3 DNA: TGTGCCAGCAGTTACAGCGGACAGGATAGGTACGAGCAGTACTTC
D gene: NA; clone size: NA; CDR3 length: 13; V gene: TRBV6-5; J gene: TRBJ1-6; CDR3 protein: CASSDSAESPLHF; CDR3 DNA: TGTGCCAGCAGTGACTCGGCTGAGTCACCCCTCCACTTT
D gene: NA; clone size: NA; CDR3 length: 13; V gene: TRBV19; J gene: TRBJ2-1; CDR3 protein: CASGGDPYNEQFF; CDR3 DNA: TGTGCCAGTGGAGGGGACCCCTACAATGAGCAGTTCTTC
D gene: NA; clone size: few; CDR3 length: 15; V gene: TRBV7-6; J gene: TRBJ2-5; CDR3 protein: CASSLEDRIGETQYF; CDR3 DNA: TGTGCCAGCAGCTTAGAAGACAGAATCGGGGAGACCCAGTACTTC
D gene: NA; clone size: once; CDR3 length: 12; V gene: TRBV19; J gene: TRBJ1-1; CDR3 protein: CASSIGGSEAFF; CDR3 DNA: TGTGCCAGTAGTATTGGGGGCAGTGAAGCTTTCTTT
D gene: TRBD2; clone size: NA; CDR3 length: 14; V gene: TRBV5-6; J gene: TRBJ2-7; CDR3 protein: CASSGPSGTYEQYF; CDR3 DNA: TGTGCCAGCAGCGGCCCTAGCGGGACGTACGAGCAGTACTTC
D gene: TRBD1; clone size: NA; CDR3 length: 17; V gene: TRBV10-3; J gene: TRBJ1-6; CDR3 protein: CAISESGTGYYNSPLHF; CDR3 DNA: TGTGCCATCAGTGAGTCTGGGACAGGGTACTATAATTCACCCCTCCACTTT